The next 29 T cell receptor beta chains were all read from a single sample in a study of T cells after yellow fever vaccination. TCRdb re-derived calls from the 5' RACE reads in MiXCR, one entry per CDR3 protein. The sample carries 110,000 to 150,000 distinct CDR3 sequences, roughly 6.7% recorded once. Sequencing was performed on CD4+ T cells sorted from PBMCs, taken 10 days after the yellow fever booster vaccination. The receptors derive from a man between 25 and 39 years old who received the YFV17D yellow fever vaccine.

This clonotype was seen many times. V usage is TRBV5-6 and J usage is TRBJ2-7, with D unclear. From germline, CDR1 is SGHDT and CDR2 YYEEEE. The CDR3 loop spans 14 amino acids. The V gene lost 0 bases and the J gene lost 2 bases, with 9 bases spanning the gap. Here the CDR3 reads CASSLDLQAYEQYF. In DNA, the CDR3 is TGTGCCAGCAGCTTGGATCTTCAGGCCTACGAGCAGTACTTC.

This clonotype was seen more than once but under ten times. The V call is TRBV6-5, the J call TRBJ1-5, with D unresolved. Germline values: CDR1 MNHEY, CDR2 SVGAGI. With 4 bases removed from V and 1 base from J, the gap between germline ends came to 11 bases. CDR3 length equals 15 residues. In nucleotides, the CDR3 is TGTGCCAGCAGTTGGGAAGGAAGGAGCAATCAGCCCCAGCATTTT. It yields the protein CASSWEGRSNQPQHF.

There are many counts of this clonotype. The V and J genes are TRBV7-2 and TRBJ1-3; D unclear. V lost 5 bases, J lost 3 bases, and 5 bases lay in between. The CDR3 is made up of 12 amino acids. Germline CDR1 reads SGHTA; CDR2 reads FQGNSA. Here the CDR3 DNA reads TGTGCCAGCAGCACCCGTGGAAACACCATATATTTT. Residues: CASSTRGNTIYF.

This clonotype was seen at least ten times. The chain is built from TRBV4-3 and TRBJ1-5, with D tentatively TRBD1 (5 bases). There are 15 residues in the CDR3. V was shortened by 0 bases and J by 5 bases, with 11 bases between the two germline ends. Germline assignment: CDR1 LGHNA and CDR2 YSLEER. The DNA for the CDR3 is TGCGCCAGCAGCCAAGAGGCGCGCAGGGATCAGCCCCAGCATTTT. Translation: CASSQEARRDQPQHF.

This clonotype was observed at least ten times. V usage is TRBV29-1 and J usage is TRBJ2-5, with a weak D call TRBD1 (6 bases). The V gene lost 6 bases and the J gene lost 3 bases, with 14 bases spanning the gap. CDR1 and CDR2 from the germline V gene are SQVTM and ANQGSEA. This CDR3 comprises 13 residues. The CDR3 nucleotides read TGCAGCGTCGCCTGGCGACAGGAAGAGACCCAGTACTTC. It specifies CSVAWRQEETQYF.

This clonotype was recorded at least ten times. The rearrangement uses TRBV20-1 and TRBJ2-3; 10 nucleotides line up with TRBD1. Germline trimming cut 5 bases from V and 1 base from J; bases unmatched to any gene: 3. Germline CDR1 DFQATT, CDR2 SNEGSKA (reference sequence). This CDR3 comprises 14 residues. CDR3 sequence reads: CSARGTGGTDTQYF. The DNA for the CDR3 is TGCAGTGCTCGCGGGACAGGGGGCACAGATACGCAGTATTTT.

In this sample, this clonotype turned up many times. This sequence joins TRBV6-1 and TRBJ2-5; 8 nucleotides line up with TRBD1. Looked up from germline, CDR1 is MNHNS and CDR2 is SASEGT. CDR3 length: 14 residues. Unmatched junction bases numbered 4, after V lost 2 bases and J lost 5 bases. The CDR3 here is CASSEQGAGETQYF. CDR3 sequence (DNA): TGTGCCAGCAGTGAACAGGGGGCCGGGGAGACCCAGTACTTC.

This clonotype appeared many times. V gene TRBV29-1 combines with J gene TRBJ1-2; a weak D match, TRBD1 (5 bases). Germline V gene sequence: CDR1 SQVTM, CDR2 ANQGSEA. This CDR3 spans 13 amino acids. The V and J ends lost 7 bases and 5 bases respectively, with 17 bases between them. The CDR3 coding sequence is TGCAGCGCCGCGACACCGGGGGTTTATGGCTACACCTTC. Protein product: CSAATPGVYGYTF.

This chain links TRBV7-2 with TRBJ1-1, with D possibly matching TRBD1 (6 bases). The length of the CDR3 is 13 residues. Trimming removed 8 bases from V and 4 bases from J, with 14 bases in between. The V gene's germline CDR1 is SGHTA and CDR2 FQGNSA. CDR3 amino acids: CASRTQGVTEAFF. As DNA, the CDR3 is TGTGCCAGCCGCACACAGGGCGTCACTGAAGCTTTCTTT. Full variable domain (remainder filled in from reference TRBV7-2 and TRBJ1-1): GAGVSQSPSNKVTEKGKDVELRCDPISGHTALYWYRQSLGQGLEFLIYFQGNSAPDKSGLPSDRFSAERTGGSVSTLTIQRTQQEDSAVYLCASRTQGVTEAFFGQGTRLTVV.

This clonotype was seen repeatedly, ten times or more. The chain combines TRBV12-3 or TRBV12-4 with TRBJ2-3, with no clear D. The CDR3 length is 11 residues. With 2 bases removed from V and 8 bases from J, the gap between germline ends came to 5 bases. The chain's CDR3 is CASSLWGTQYF. CDR3 DNA: TGTGCCAGCAGTTTATGGGGTACGCAGTATTTT.

This clonotype was seen many times. CDR3 sequence: CASSSIWGEETQYF. DNA of the CDR3: TGTGCCAGCAGCTCGATTTGGGGAGAGGAGACCCAGTACTTC. The chain uses TRBV7-2 and TRBJ2-5, with TRBD2 as a possible D gene (5 bases). The CDR3 is 14 residues long. V was trimmed by 4 bases and J by 5 bases, leaving 14 bases between them. Germline assignment: CDR1 SGHTA and CDR2 FQGNSA.

At least ten counts were recorded for this clonotype. The J gene is TRBJ2-1, the V gene TRBV12-3 or TRBV12-4; no clear D. V lost 3 bases and J lost 10, with 4 bases in between. The CDR3 is 10 amino acids. CDR3 in amino acids: CASSLGEQFF. The CDR3 bases are TGTGCCAGCAGTTTGGGGGAGCAGTTCTTC.

This clonotype was counted many times. The chain uses TRBV12-3 or TRBV12-4 and TRBJ1-3; 10 bases agree with TRBD1. Trimming cost V 4 bases and J 2 bases; bases outside gene matches: 2. This CDR3 contains 15 residues. CDR3: CASSSGQGAGNTIYF. CDR3 nucleotide sequence: TGTGCCAGCAGTTCCGGACAGGGGGCTGGAAACACCATATATTTT.

At least ten counts were recorded for this clonotype. Mismatch with germline at one junction end may stem from a read error. This sequence joins TRBV3-1 and TRBJ2-1, with 10 nucleotides matching TRBD2. Germline CDR1 LGHDT, CDR2 YNNKEL (reference sequence). This CDR3 spans 13 amino acids. The CDR3 loop is CASKAGGYSEQFF. The CDR3 coding sequence is TGTGCCAGCAAAGCGGGAGGGTACAGTGAGCAGTTCTTC.

This clonotype was detected ten times or more. The chain couples TRBV7-6 to TRBJ2-7, with 9 nucleotides matching TRBD2. V was pared by 4 bases and J by 4 bases, with 14 bases of the junction left unmatched. Per the germline V gene, CDR1 is SGHVS and CDR2 is FNYEAQ. The CDR3 is 17 amino acids. The CDR3 sequence: CASSSQHGAGGTYEQYF. The CDR3 nucleotides are TGTGCCAGCAGCTCCCAGCATGGTGCGGGAGGGACTTACGAGCAGTACTTC.

This clonotype was seen repeatedly, ten times or more. The genes are TRBV15 and TRBJ2-7; tentative D call: TRBD1 (6 bases). This CDR3 contains 14 residues. Germline loops: CDR1 LNHNV, CDR2 YYDKDF (reference sequence). V was pared by 5 bases and J by 3 bases, with 14 bases between. The CDR3 DNA reads as TGTGCCACCAGCCCCGGTGACAGGCACTACGAGCAGTACTTC. Translated, it gives CATSPGDRHYEQYF.

This clonotype was seen at least ten times. V usage is TRBV24-1 and J usage is TRBJ2-7, with 7 bases matching TRBD1. Germline lookup yields CDR1 KGHDR and CDR2 SFDVKD. V dropped 2 bases and J dropped 6; count of bases not matched to a gene: 6. The CDR3 is 14 residues long. As DNA, the CDR3 is TGTGCCACCAGTGATTCAAATGCAGGGGGCGAGCAGTACTTC. Amino acids: CATSDSNAGGEQYF.

This clonotype came up many times. The chain carries TRBV20-1 and TRBJ2-1, with 7 bases that match TRBD2. This CDR3 region has 16 residues. V lost 0 bases and J lost 7; bases outside the gene matches: 12. Looked up from germline, CDR1 is DFQATT and CDR2 is SNEGSKA (reference sequence). The CDR3 DNA reads as TGCAGTGCTAGAGACGCAGCGGGGCTACCTAAGAATGAGCAGTTCTTC. Protein sequence: CSARDAAGLPKNEQFF.

Many counts were recorded for this clonotype. The chain has TRBV4-3 and TRBJ2-3; D remains ambiguous. From germline, CDR1 is LGHNA and CDR2 YSLEER. V was trimmed by 6 bases and J by 7 bases, leaving 17 bases between them. The CDR3 is made up of 14 amino acids. CDR3 nucleotides: TGCGCCAGCAGTGCCGTTCTCTTTCTATATACGCAGTATTTT. Amino acid sequence: CASSAVLFLYTQYF.

This clonotype has at least ten counts. CDR3 in amino acids: CSASQGRTYEQYF. CDR3 bases: TGCAGTGCTTCACAGGGGAGAACCTACGAGCAGTACTTC. This chain links TRBV20-1 with TRBJ2-7; TRBD1 aligns across 7 bases. Germline lookup yields CDR1 DFQATT and CDR2 SNEGSKA (reference sequence). This CDR3 has 13 residues. J gave up 2 bases and V 5 bases, and 6 bases lay outside the gene matches.

In this sample, this clonotype turned up many times. The chain combines TRBV7-2 with TRBJ2-1, with TRBD2 identical over 11 bases. This CDR3 has 15 residues. V lost 4 bases, J lost 5 bases, and 4 bases stayed unmatched. CDR1 and CDR2 from the germline V gene are SGHTA and FQGNSA. The chain's CDR3 is CASSYGTSGDNEQFF. Written as DNA, the CDR3 is TGTGCCAGCAGCTACGGGACTAGCGGAGACAATGAGCAGTTCTTC. Supplemented by reference TRBV7-2 and TRBJ2-1, the full variable domain reads GAGVSQSPSNKVTEKGKDVELRCDPISGHTALYWYRQSLGQGLEFLIYFQGNSAPDKSGLPSDRFSAERTGGSVSTLTIQRTQQEDSAVYLCASSYGTSGDNEQFFGPGTRLTVL.

This clonotype was observed many times. The chain combines TRBV4-3 with TRBJ2-1; D unresolved. The CDR3 covers 14 residues. The germline gives CDR1 LGHNA, CDR2 YSLEER. Deletions cut 0 bases from V and 6 bases from J, with 9 bases between. The CDR3 sequence: CASSQDLGRNEQFF. The DNA for the CDR3 is TGCGCCAGCAGCCAAGATCTTGGCCGCAATGAGCAGTTCTTC.

This clonotype was detected ten times or more. V and J are TRBV11-1 and TRBJ2-4; the match to TRBD1 covers 9 bases. Per germline, CDR1 SGHAT and CDR2 FQDESV (reference sequence). The J segment lost 2 bases and the V segment lost 1 base, leaving 12 bases of the junction unmatched. The CDR3 length is 19 residues. CDR3 DNA sequence: TGTGCCAGCAGCTTAGTCACAGGGGGCGGCTTTGTGACCAAAAACATTCAGTACTTC. This encodes CASSLVTGGGFVTKNIQYF.

In its sample, this clonotype was seen many times. V is TRBV28 and J is TRBJ2-5; either TRBD1 or TRBD2 may fit D (5 bases each). V was trimmed by 6 bases and J by 1 base, leaving 18 bases between them. This CDR3 comprises 16 residues. Germline V gene sequence: CDR1 MDHEN, CDR2 SYDVKM. The CDR3 nucleotides read TGTGCCAGCAGGTCTTCAGGTGGGGGTTTCCAAGAGACCCAGTACTTC. Translation: CASRSSGGGFQETQYF.

This clonotype has ten or more counts. This chain links TRBV20-1 with TRBJ1-4; perhaps TRBD1 as D (6 bases). The CDR3 runs 14 residues. V was pared by 7 bases and J by 4 bases, with 16 bases between. Germline CDR1 is DFQATT and CDR2 is SNEGSKA (reference sequence). The CDR3 sequence is CSGRDGTNNEKLFF. As DNA, the CDR3 is TGCAGTGGCCGGGACGGGACAAATAATGAAAAACTGTTTTTT.

This clonotype has ten or more counts. The gene calls are TRBV5-1 and TRBJ2-1; D is possibly TRBD2 (6 bases). The CDR3 sequence is 15 residues long. Germline V lookup: CDR1 SGHRS, CDR2 YFSETQ. V lost 1 base to trimming and J lost 7 bases, with 15 bases between them. In DNA form, the CDR3 reads TGCGCCAGCAGCTTGTTGCGGGACCGCCGGAATGAGCAGTTCTTC. Its protein is CASSLLRDRRNEQFF.

In this sample, this clonotype turned up a few times. The V call is TRBV5-6, the J call TRBJ2-7, with 10 bases matching TRBD1. Germline trimming cut 4 bases from V and 4 bases from J; bases unmatched to any gene: 11. The CDR3 has 16 amino acids. Germline CDR1 reads SGHDT; CDR2 reads YYEEEE. CDR3 nucleotide sequence: TGTGCCAGCAGCCTAATCCCGGGACAGGGGTTATACGAGCAGTACTTC. It yields the protein CASSLIPGQGLYEQYF.

This clonotype was seen only a few times. J is TRBJ1-6 and V is TRBV12-3 or TRBV12-4; D remains unclear. V lost 7 bases, J lost 9 bases, and 13 bases lay in between. There are 13 residues in the CDR3. CDR3 region: CASKTLLASPLHF. CDR3 sequence (DNA): TGTGCCAGCAAAACCCTGTTGGCTTCACCCCTCCACTTT.

The chain recombines TRBV20-1 with TRBJ1-1; 7 bases are a match to TRBD1. In germline, CDR1 is DFQATT, CDR2 SNEGSKA (reference sequence). The V and J ends lost 5 bases and 4 bases, in that order; junction bases with no gene match: 7. This CDR3 comprises 13 residues. CDR3 bases: TGCAGTGCTCTTAGGACAGGAGGCACTGAAGCTTTCTTT. Translating it yields CSALRTGGTEAFF.